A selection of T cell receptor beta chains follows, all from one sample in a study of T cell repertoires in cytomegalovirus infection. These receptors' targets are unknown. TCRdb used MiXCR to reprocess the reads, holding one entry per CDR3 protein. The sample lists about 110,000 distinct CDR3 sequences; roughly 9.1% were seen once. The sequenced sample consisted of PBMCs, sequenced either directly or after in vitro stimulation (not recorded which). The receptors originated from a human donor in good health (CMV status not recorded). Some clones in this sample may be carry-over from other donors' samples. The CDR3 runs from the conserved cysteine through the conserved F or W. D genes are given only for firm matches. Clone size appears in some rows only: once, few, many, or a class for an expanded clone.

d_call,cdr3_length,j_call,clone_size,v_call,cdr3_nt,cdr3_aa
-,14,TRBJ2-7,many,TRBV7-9,TGTGCCAGCAGCTTAGTCGGAAGGCCCTACGAGCAGTACTTC,CASSLVGRPYEQYF
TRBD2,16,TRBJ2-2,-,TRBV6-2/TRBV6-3,TGTGCCAGCAGTTCGCGACTAGCGGGGAACACCGGGGAGCTGTTTTTT,CASSSRLAGNTGELFF
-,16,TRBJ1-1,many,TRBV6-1,TGTGCCAGCAGTCTAGGGACCGTCAGTCAGAACACTGAAGCTTTCTTT,CASSLGTVSQNTEAFF
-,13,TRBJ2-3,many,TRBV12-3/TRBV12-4,TGTGCCAGCAGACCAACAGGGTCAGATACGCAGTATTTT,CASRPTGSDTQYF
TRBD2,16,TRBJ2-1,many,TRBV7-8,TGTGCCAGCAGCTTATTGGGCGGGAGCAACTACAATGAGCAGTTCTTC,CASSLLGGSNYNEQFF
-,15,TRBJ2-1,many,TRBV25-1,TGTGCCAGCAAGGATCGGGCGACCCGTTACAATGAGCAGTTCTTC,CASKDRATRYNEQFF
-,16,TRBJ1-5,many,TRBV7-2,TGTGCCAGCAGCTTAGTACACGGGGGGGGAAATCAGCCCCAGCATTTT,CASSLVHGGGNQPQHF
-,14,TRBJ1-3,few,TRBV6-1,TGTGCCAGCAGTGAAACGGGGCCCGGAAACACCATATATTTT,CASSETGPGNTIYF
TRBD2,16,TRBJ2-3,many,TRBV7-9,TGTGCCAGCAGCTTATTCAGCGGGAGGACCACAGATACGCAGTATTTT,CASSLFSGRTTDTQYF
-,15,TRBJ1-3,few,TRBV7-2,TGTGCCAGCAGCTTACTCACAGGGTCCGGAAACACCATATATTTT,CASSLLTGSGNTIYF
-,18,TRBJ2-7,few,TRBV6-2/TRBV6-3,TGTGCCAGCCGTGCTCATCGGGCCGTTCTGATCTCCCACTACGAGCAGTACTTC,CASRAHRAVLISHYEQYF
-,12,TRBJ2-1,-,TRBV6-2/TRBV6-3,TGTGCCAGCACACAACTGAGGGATGAGCAGTTCTTC,CASTQLRDEQFF
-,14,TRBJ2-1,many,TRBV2,TGTGCCAGCAGCGGGGCCAAGGGGCGAAATGAGCAGTTCTTC,CASSGAKGRNEQFF
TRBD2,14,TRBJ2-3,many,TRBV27,TGTGCCAGCAGTTTAGCGGGAGTAAGAGATACGCAGTATTTT,CASSLAGVRDTQYF
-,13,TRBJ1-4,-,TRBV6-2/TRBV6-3,TGTGCCAGCAGTTACGACGTGGGGAAGGTGCTGTTTTTT,CASSYDVGKVLFF
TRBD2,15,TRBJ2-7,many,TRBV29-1,TGCAGCGTTGACGTACTAGCGGGAGATCCGGGGGAGCAGTACTTC,CSVDVLAGDPGEQYF
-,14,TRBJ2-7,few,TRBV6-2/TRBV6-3,TGTGCCAGCAGTCTCCGGGACAAGCCCTACGAGCAGTACTTC,CASSLRDKPYEQYF
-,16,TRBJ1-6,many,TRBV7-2,TGTGCCAGCAGCTTTACGGGGAGCTCCTATAATTCACCCCTCCACTTT,CASSFTGSSYNSPLHF